A selection of T cell receptor beta chains follows, all from one sample in a study of blood T cell repertoires in COVID-19. Data came from immunoSEQ multiplex PCR; TCRdb stores just in-frame clones and leaves some out. The data show more than 250,000 clones, with around 88% seen just once and about 1.2% held by the top ten. Sequenced sample: peripheral blood. These receptors all stem from a woman in her fifties or sixties with acute or convalescent COVID-19. Each CDR3 is given with its conserved first and last residue. D genes are given only for firm matches. Only some rows state a clone size, as once, few, many or a class for expanded clones.

d_call: TRBD1; j_call: TRBJ1-4; v_call: TRBV18; clone_size: -; cdr3_aa: CASSPFTGGVREKLFF; cdr3_nt: TGTGCCAGCTCACCTTTTACAGGGGGTGTTCGAGAAAAACTGTTTTTT
d_call: -; j_call: TRBJ1-1; v_call: TRBV6-5; clone_size: -; cdr3_aa: CASSRTAHTEAFF; cdr3_nt: TGTGCCAGCAGTCGGACAGCGCACACTGAAGCTTTCTTT
d_call: -; j_call: TRBJ1-1; v_call: TRBV3-1/TRBV3-2; clone_size: -; cdr3_aa: CASSHGGTEAFF; cdr3_nt: TGTGCCAGCAGCCATGGAGGGACTGAAGCTTTCTTT
d_call: TRBD1; j_call: TRBJ1-1; v_call: TRBV15; clone_size: -; cdr3_aa: CATSTRTGVGTEAFF; cdr3_nt: TGTGCCACCAGCACTAGGACAGGGGTGGGGACTGAAGCTTTCTTT
d_call: -; j_call: TRBJ2-6; v_call: TRBV3-1/TRBV3-2; clone_size: -; cdr3_aa: CASSPPGQANVLTF; cdr3_nt: TGTGCCAGCAGCCCCCCGGGACAGGCCAACGTCCTGACTTTC
d_call: -; j_call: TRBJ1-4; v_call: TRBV30; clone_size: once; cdr3_aa: CAWSRVGANEKLFF; cdr3_nt: TGTGCCTGGAGTCGGGTAGGGGCTAATGAAAAACTGTTTTTT
d_call: TRBD1; j_call: TRBJ1-6; v_call: TRBV2; clone_size: -; cdr3_aa: CASSEQGGWDSPLHF; cdr3_nt: TGTGCCAGCAGTGAACAGGGGGGTTGGGATTCACCCCTCCACTTT
d_call: -; j_call: TRBJ1-2; v_call: TRBV21-1; clone_size: -; cdr3_aa: CASSRRQINYGYTF; cdr3_nt: TGTGCCAGCAGCAGGAGACAGATTAACTATGGCTACACCTTC
d_call: -; j_call: TRBJ2-1; v_call: TRBV20-1; clone_size: -; cdr3_aa: CSARGGTEQFF; cdr3_nt: TGCAGTGCAAGAGGTGGCACAGAGCAGTTCTTC
d_call: TRBD1; j_call: TRBJ1-2; v_call: TRBV6-5; clone_size: once; cdr3_aa: CASSSRDRGKSYGYTF; cdr3_nt: TGTGCCAGCAGTTCCCGGGACAGGGGGAAGAGCTATGGCTACACCTTC
d_call: -; j_call: TRBJ1-3; v_call: TRBV29-1; clone_size: -; cdr3_aa: CSVATGNSGNTIYF; cdr3_nt: TGCAGCGTTGCCACAGGGAACTCTGGAAACACCATATATTTT
d_call: TRBD2; j_call: TRBJ2-5; v_call: TRBV4-2; clone_size: -; cdr3_aa: CASSPGGGGAETQYF; cdr3_nt: TGTGCCAGCAGCCCCGGGGGGGGCGGGGCGGAGACCCAGTACTTC
d_call: -; j_call: TRBJ1-1; v_call: TRBV4-3; clone_size: -; cdr3_aa: CASSQGQERTEAFF; cdr3_nt: TGCGCCAGCAGCCAAGGGCAGGAAAGGACTGAAGCTTTCTTT
d_call: -; j_call: TRBJ1-1; v_call: TRBV25-1; clone_size: -; cdr3_aa: CASSDGVQAFF; cdr3_nt: TGTGCCAGCAGTGACGGGGTCCAAGCTTTCTTT
d_call: -; j_call: TRBJ1-2; v_call: TRBV9; clone_size: -; cdr3_aa: CASSARTANYGYTF; cdr3_nt: TGTGCCAGCAGCGCGAGGACAGCTAACTATGGCTACACCTTC
d_call: TRBD2; j_call: TRBJ2-2; v_call: TRBV7-2; clone_size: -; cdr3_aa: CASSISGGNTGELFF; cdr3_nt: TGTGCCAGCAGCATTAGCGGGGGGAACACCGGGGAGCTGTTTTTT
d_call: -; j_call: TRBJ1-1; v_call: TRBV12-3/TRBV12-4; clone_size: once; cdr3_aa: CASSLYRDTEAFF; cdr3_nt: TGTGCCAGCAGCCTCTACAGGGACACTGAAGCTTTCTTT
d_call: -; j_call: TRBJ1-2; v_call: TRBV6-1; clone_size: -; cdr3_aa: CASSDHASYYGYTF; cdr3_nt: TGTGCCAGCAGTGATCACGCTAGTTACTATGGCTACACCTTC
d_call: -; j_call: TRBJ2-3; v_call: TRBV11-2; clone_size: -; cdr3_aa: CASSSRAQGDTQYF; cdr3_nt: TGTGCCAGCAGCTCGCGAGCCCAGGGGGATACGCAGTATTTT
d_call: -; j_call: TRBJ2-5; v_call: TRBV2; clone_size: -; cdr3_aa: CASSRGQLETQYF; cdr3_nt: TGTGCCAGCAGTAGAGGACAGCTGGAGACCCAGTACTTC
d_call: TRBD1; j_call: TRBJ1-3; v_call: TRBV6-5; clone_size: once; cdr3_aa: CASSFTGDSGNTIYF; cdr3_nt: TGTGCCAGCAGTTTCACAGGGGACTCTGGAAACACCATATATTTT
d_call: -; j_call: TRBJ1-5; v_call: TRBV19; clone_size: -; cdr3_aa: CASSPPWGERSNQPQHF; cdr3_nt: TGTGCCAGTAGTCCGCCGTGGGGGGAAAGGAGCAATCAGCCCCAGCATTTT
d_call: TRBD1; j_call: TRBJ1-1; v_call: TRBV27; clone_size: -; cdr3_aa: CASFRTGQAFF; cdr3_nt: TGTGCCAGCTTTAGGACAGGGCAGGCTTTCTTT
d_call: -; j_call: TRBJ2-6; v_call: TRBV10-3; clone_size: -; cdr3_aa: CAILPSGDPGANVLTF; cdr3_nt: TGTGCCATTCTCCCCTCGGGAGACCCTGGGGCCAACGTCCTGACTTTC
d_call: -; j_call: TRBJ2-3; v_call: TRBV27; clone_size: -; cdr3_aa: CASSHDGGTDTQYF; cdr3_nt: TGTGCCAGCAGCCATGACGGAGGGACAGATACGCAGTATTTT
d_call: TRBD1; j_call: TRBJ2-2; v_call: TRBV5-1; clone_size: once; cdr3_aa: CASSEQGGVSGELFF; cdr3_nt: TGCGCCAGCAGCGAACAGGGGGGCGTATCCGGGGAGCTGTTTTTT
d_call: TRBD1; j_call: TRBJ1-2; v_call: TRBV19; clone_size: -; cdr3_aa: CASSIDPTGDYGYTF; cdr3_nt: TGTGCCAGTAGTATAGATCCTACAGGGGACTATGGCTACACCTTC
d_call: -; j_call: TRBJ1-2; v_call: TRBV28; clone_size: -; cdr3_aa: CASSSSGTPNYGYTF; cdr3_nt: TGTGCCAGCAGTTCGTCCGGGACACCAAACTATGGCTACACCTTC
d_call: TRBD1; j_call: TRBJ1-5; v_call: TRBV27; clone_size: -; cdr3_aa: CASSPMPTGGAGSNQPQHF; cdr3_nt: TGTGCCAGCAGTCCTATGCCGACAGGGGGCGCGGGGAGCAATCAGCCCCAGCATTTT
d_call: -; j_call: TRBJ1-1; v_call: TRBV2; clone_size: -; cdr3_aa: CASSEARDKAFF; cdr3_nt: TGTGCCAGCAGTGAAGCCCGGGACAAAGCTTTCTTT
d_call: -; j_call: TRBJ2-1; v_call: TRBV6-5; clone_size: -; cdr3_aa: CASSYSTRDDRDEQFF; cdr3_nt: TGTGCCAGCAGTTACTCGACCAGAGATGATCGGGATGAGCAGTTCTTC
d_call: -; j_call: TRBJ1-1; v_call: TRBV19; clone_size: once; cdr3_aa: CASSPWGGSVNTEAFF; cdr3_nt: TGTGCCAGTAGTCCCTGGGGGGGGTCCGTGAACACTGAAGCTTTCTTT
d_call: TRBD1; j_call: TRBJ2-5; v_call: TRBV11-2; clone_size: -; cdr3_aa: CASSFLRLPGTGVGTQYF; cdr3_nt: TGTGCCAGCAGCTTTCTCCGCCTTCCCGGGACAGGCGTAGGGACCCAGTACTTC
d_call: -; j_call: TRBJ2-3; v_call: TRBV4-2; clone_size: -; cdr3_aa: CASRLGAADTQYF; cdr3_nt: TGTGCCAGCAGACTAGGTGCGGCAGATACGCAGTATTTT
d_call: TRBD1; j_call: TRBJ2-3; v_call: TRBV5-1; clone_size: once; cdr3_aa: CASSFGQGTTDTQYF; cdr3_nt: TGCGCCAGCAGCTTCGGACAGGGTACCACAGATACGCAGTATTTT
d_call: -; j_call: TRBJ2-5; v_call: TRBV12-3/TRBV12-4; clone_size: -; cdr3_aa: CATSRGSQETQYF; cdr3_nt: TGTGCCACCTCCAGGGGATCGCAAGAGACCCAGTACTTC
d_call: -; j_call: TRBJ1-4; v_call: TRBV4-3; clone_size: -; cdr3_aa: CASSQVAFNEKLFF; cdr3_nt: TGCGCCAGCAGCCAAGTAGCATTTAATGAAAAACTGTTTTTT
d_call: -; j_call: TRBJ1-1; v_call: TRBV27; clone_size: -; cdr3_aa: CASSLSGDTEAFF; cdr3_nt: TGTGCCAGCAGTTTATCTGGAGACACTGAAGCTTTCTTT
d_call: TRBD1; j_call: TRBJ1-5; v_call: TRBV2; clone_size: few; cdr3_aa: CASSDGQGTNQPQHF; cdr3_nt: TGTGCCAGCAGTGACGGACAGGGGACGAATCAGCCCCAGCATTTT
d_call: TRBD2; j_call: TRBJ2-7; v_call: TRBV23-1; clone_size: -; cdr3_aa: CASSQSWREDIHEQYF; cdr3_nt: TGCGCCAGCAGTCAATCTTGGCGGGAGGATATCCACGAGCAGTACTTC
d_call: -; j_call: TRBJ1-3; v_call: TRBV5-1; clone_size: -; cdr3_aa: CASSPGVPSGNTIYF; cdr3_nt: TGCGCCAGCAGCCCCGGGGTCCCCTCTGGAAACACCATATATTTT
d_call: -; j_call: TRBJ1-1; v_call: TRBV29-1; clone_size: -; cdr3_aa: CSVDQGTATEAFF; cdr3_nt: TGCAGCGTGGATCAGGGGACCGCCACTGAAGCTTTCTTT
d_call: TRBD1; j_call: TRBJ2-3; v_call: TRBV5-1; clone_size: -; cdr3_aa: CASSSQGSTDTQYF; cdr3_nt: TGCGCCAGCAGCTCACAGGGGTCCACAGATACGCAGTATTTT
d_call: -; j_call: TRBJ2-2; v_call: TRBV5-1; clone_size: -; cdr3_aa: CASSLEGRAANTGELFF; cdr3_nt: TGCGCCAGCAGCTTGGAAGGGCGGGCGGCGAACACCGGGGAGCTGTTTTTT
d_call: -; j_call: TRBJ1-1; v_call: TRBV5-4; clone_size: -; cdr3_aa: CASSLEQGTEAFF; cdr3_nt: TGTGCCAGCAGCTTGGAACAGGGCACTGAAGCTTTCTTT
d_call: -; j_call: TRBJ2-2; v_call: TRBV10-3; clone_size: -; cdr3_aa: CAISESATVVPGELFF; cdr3_nt: TGTGCCATCAGTGAGTCTGCGACAGTTGTTCCCGGGGAGCTGTTTTTT
d_call: TRBD1; j_call: TRBJ1-1; v_call: TRBV2; clone_size: -; cdr3_aa: CASSLRSGGENTEAFF; cdr3_nt: TGTGCCAGCAGCCTCAGGTCAGGGGGCGAGAACACTGAAGCTTTCTTT
d_call: -; j_call: TRBJ1-1; v_call: TRBV27; clone_size: -; cdr3_aa: CASSPSGFMNTEAFF; cdr3_nt: TGTGCCAGCAGTCCATCAGGGTTCATGAACACTGAAGCTTTCTTT